This paragraph reports one TCR beta chain. The CDR3 consists of 13 residues. The V gene's germline CDR1 is SGHTA and CDR2 FQGNSA. The germline V and J ends were trimmed by 4 bases and 4 bases, with 10 bases remaining between them. Clones were read by immunoSEQ multiplex PCR, and TCRdb kept only the in-frame ones, dropping some. Seen here are 150,000 to 180,000 clones, roughly 87% observed once, and the top ten hold 10% to 15%. These data belong to a study of radiation and T cells in renal cell carcinoma. As for time point: blood 2 weeks post-SBRT. Specified treatment: 15 Gy SBRT to primary tumor, nephrectomy 4 weeks later.

Sequences were derived from blood, sampled from a patient whose treatment included radiotherapy and nephrectomy. This chain uses TRBV7-2 with TRBJ1-2; possibly TRBD1 for D (5 bases). This clonotype was sampled from a woman aged 45-60 years with renal cell carcinoma. CDR3 sequence: CASSSQVSYGYTF. Written as DNA, the CDR3 is TGTGCCAGCAGCTCACAGGTGAGCTATGGCTACACCTTC.